The present T cell receptor (beta chain) was sequenced within a study of blood T cell repertoires in COVID-19. About the research overall: Acute and convalescent COVID-19 specimens originated in the United States, Italy and Spain.

In the original analysis: From reference gene primer amplification, estimates of nucleated cell counts were derived. Generated by immunoSEQ multiplex PCR, the TCRdb table keeps only in-frame clones and is missing some. From that table come the V and J calls and clone size; the DNA was used to work out D and trimming. The table lists approximately 13,000 clones, around 88% of them singletons. Germline values: CDR1 SNHLY, CDR2 FYNNEI. The V and J ends lost 1 base and 7 bases respectively, with 14 bases between them. There are 15 residues in the CDR3. Specimen: peripheral blood. The gene calls are TRBV2 and TRBJ1-5; D remains ambiguous. The sequence derives from a human donor with active COVID-19. The donor label of this sample is uncertain. Written as DNA, the CDR3 is TGTGCCAGCAGTGAAGGCGTCGGTCTCGAGCAGCCCCAGCATTTT. The encoded protein is CASSEGVGLEQPQHF.